What follows are 20 T cell receptor beta chains derived from one specimen sequenced in a study of blood T cell repertoires in COVID-19. Profiled with immunoSEQ multiplex PCR; TCRdb holds only in-frame clones, not every one. The repertoire has about 64,000 clones, around three quarters of them found once; the top ten carry less than 6%. The sample consisted of peripheral blood. The receptors were gathered from a human donor in a cohort sampled during active COVID-19.

This chain links TRBV28 with TRBJ1-6; D call uncertain. CDR3 length: 15 amino acids. The germline V gene encodes CDR1 MDHEN and CDR2 SYDVKM. V gave up 4 bases and J gave up 0 bases, with 7 bases separating them. CDR3 DNA: TGTGCCAGCAGTTCGCGAGTCTCCTATAATTCACCCCTCCACTTT. Protein: CASSSRVSYNSPLHF.

The chain uses TRBV6-5 and TRBJ1-3; no clear D. This CDR3 is built from 13 residues. V dropped 6 bases and J dropped 4 bases, with 10 bases sitting between them. The germline V gene encodes CDR1 MNHEY and CDR2 SVGAGI. The CDR3 nucleotides read TGTGCCAGCAGACCGGTCTCGGGAAACACCATATATTTT. It codes for CASRPVSGNTIYF.

The chain is built from TRBV6-4 and TRBJ2-1; TRBD1 agrees at 9 bases. Germline V lookup: CDR1 MRHNA, CDR2 SNTAGT. CDR3 length equals 17 residues. V trimming: 5 bases; J trimming: 7 bases; junction bases outside the gene matches: 15. The CDR3 sequence: CASSLKGLGTGKNEQFF. The CDR3 DNA is TGTGCCAGCAGTCTCAAAGGACTCGGGACAGGGAAGAATGAGCAGTTCTTC.

This clone was counted once. The rearrangement uses TRBV25-1 and TRBJ1-1, with D maybe TRBD1 (5 bases). There are 15 residues in the CDR3. Germline CDR1 and CDR2: MGHDK and SYGVNS. V was trimmed by 5 bases and J by 2 bases, leaving 15 bases between them. CDR3 DNA sequence: TGTGCCAGCAGTCCCCTGGTGGGGCAAAACACTGAAGCTTTCTTT. Protein: CASSPLVGQNTEAFF.

The J gene is TRBJ1-1, the V gene TRBV9; unclear D gene. The CDR3 extends over 13 amino acids. The V end was cut by 2 bases, the J end by 4 bases, with 9 bases between. Germline loops: CDR1 SGDLS, CDR2 YYNGEE. In DNA, the CDR3 is TGTGCCAGCAGCGTCGAAGCAGGCACTGAAGCTTTCTTT. Its protein product is CASSVEAGTEAFF.

This chain links TRBV9 with TRBJ1-3; D gene ambiguous. From germline, CDR1 is SGDLS and CDR2 YYNGEE. V shed 0 bases and J shed 0 bases, with 4 bases lying between them. The CDR3 spans 14 residues. The CDR3 spells CASSVAGSGNTIYF. The DNA for the CDR3 is TGTGCCAGCAGCGTAGCAGGCTCTGGAAACACCATATATTTT.

The chain has TRBV5-4 and TRBJ2-7; TRBD2 matches 15 bases. Germline CDR1 and CDR2: SGHNT and YYREEE (reference sequence). V was clipped by 3 bases and J by 6 bases; unmatched bases: 10. The CDR3 has 17 amino acids. The CDR3 loop reads CASSYPGLAGGYGEQYF. The CDR3 DNA is TGTGCCAGCAGCTACCCGGGACTAGCGGGGGGTTATGGCGAGCAGTACTTC.

V gene TRBV6-1 combines with J gene TRBJ1-2; D is unclear. The CDR3 has 15 residues. Germline assignment: CDR1 MNHNS and CDR2 SASEGT. The V end lost 0 bases, the J end lost 5 bases, and 13 bases lay between the germline ends. The CDR3 loop reads CASSEARWRAYGYTF. Here the CDR3 DNA reads TGTGCCAGCAGTGAAGCGCGTTGGAGGGCTTATGGCTACACCTTC.

The chain couples TRBV5-4 to TRBJ1-2; tentative D call: TRBD1 (5 bases). The CDR3 length is 16 residues. The germline gives CDR1 SGHNT, CDR2 YYREEE (reference sequence). Trimming removed 3 bases from V and 7 bases from J, with 22 bases in between. Here the CDR3 DNA reads TGTGCCAGCAGCTGGACCCCCGGACAAGTAGGCGCTGGCTACACCTTC. This gives the protein CASSWTPGQVGAGYTF.

V and J are TRBV7-3 and TRBJ2-3; D is unresolved. This CDR3 is 15 amino acids long. V lost 5 bases, J lost 2 bases, and 14 bases lay in between. Germline V gene data show CDR1 as SGHTA and CDR2 as FQGTGA. The CDR3 nucleotides are TGTGCCAGCAGCGCCCCGTTAAACTACACAGATACGCAGTATTTT. Translating gives CASSAPLNYTDTQYF.

This clone has only one observation. The chain recombines TRBV28 with TRBJ1-5; maybe TRBD1 (6 bases). Germline loops: CDR1 MDHEN, CDR2 SYDVKM. Trimming removed 8 bases at V and 0 bases at J, with 14 bases between. This CDR3 spans 15 amino acids. The chain's CDR3 is CASGILQGSNQPQHF. The DNA for the CDR3 is TGTGCCAGCGGGATTCTACAGGGTAGCAATCAGCCCCAGCATTTT.

The rearrangement joins TRBV7-9 to TRBJ1-4; no definite D call. The CDR3 is 14 amino acids. Germline V lookup: CDR1 SEHNR, CDR2 FQNEAQ (reference sequence). Trimming cost V 0 bases and J 7 bases, with 9 bases left between them. Here the CDR3 reads CASSLAGSGEKLFF. The CDR3 DNA is TGTGCCAGCAGCTTAGCTGGTTCGGGTGAAAAACTGTTTTTT.

This clone came up a few times. This rearrangement joins TRBV6-5 to TRBJ2-7; TRBD2 matches at 8 bases. Trimming cost V 10 bases and J 0 bases; bases outside gene matches: 5. Germline V lookup: CDR1 MNHEY, CDR2 SVGAGI. The CDR3 totals 13 residues. The CDR3: CATRGGSSYEQYF. The CDR3 DNA sequence: TGTGCCACCCGGGGGGGGAGCTCCTACGAGCAGTACTTC.

V is TRBV2 and J is TRBJ2-2; 10 positions match TRBD2. This CDR3 contains 16 residues. Trimming took 6 bases from V and 5 from J; bases not matched to a gene: 9. Germline V gives CDR1 SNHLY, CDR2 FYNNEI. CDR3 in DNA: TGTGCCAGCAGGAAAGCCGGGACTAGCGCGACCGGGGAGCTGTTTTTT. This gives the protein CASRKAGTSATGELFF. Full variable domain (rest looked up from reference TRBV2 and TRBJ2-2): EPEVTQTPSHQVTQMGQEVILRCVPISNHLYFYWYRQILGQKVEFLVSFYNNEISEKSEIFDDQFSVERPDGSNFTLKIRSTKLEDSAMYFCASRKAGTSATGELFFGEGSRLTVL.

This clone was counted once. This chain joins TRBV4-2 and TRBJ1-2, with 7 bases matching TRBD1. The J segment lost 2 bases and the V segment lost 1 base, leaving 1 base of the junction unmatched. The CDR3 runs 14 residues. CDR1 and CDR2 from the germline V gene are LGHNA and YNFKEQ. The DNA for the CDR3 is TGTGCCAGCAGCCAAGGGACAGGAAACTATGGCTACACCTTC. As protein: CASSQGTGNYGYTF.

In this sample, this clone turned up once. V and J are TRBV19 and TRBJ2-7; 9 nucleotides agree with TRBD1. The trim removed 4 bases at V and 3 bases at J, leaving 4 bases unmatched. Germline lookup yields CDR1 LNHDA and CDR2 SQIVND (reference sequence). CDR3 length: 14 amino acids. The chain's CDR3 is CASSTRQGDYEQYF. In DNA form, the CDR3 reads TGTGCCAGTAGTACAAGACAGGGGGACTACGAGCAGTACTTC.

A few counts support this clone. The chain links TRBV6-2 or TRBV6-3 to TRBJ2-1; 12 nucleotides agree with TRBD2. This CDR3 has 17 residues. J was trimmed by 5 bases and V by 5 bases; bases with no gene match: 10. Germline CDR1 is MNHEY and CDR2 is SVGEGT. The CDR3 protein is CASSPPGTSGPNNEQFF. In nucleotides, the CDR3 is TGTGCCAGCAGTCCCCCCGGGACTAGCGGGCCAAACAATGAGCAGTTCTTC.

J is TRBJ1-1 and V is TRBV6-5, with 7 bases that match TRBD1. The CDR3 loop spans 13 amino acids. In germline, CDR1 is MNHEY, CDR2 SVGAGI. The V gene end was trimmed by 6 bases and the J gene end by 1 base; junction bases not matched to a gene: 2. CDR3 sequence (DNA): TGTGCCAGCAGCCGGACAGGGAACACTGAAGCTTTCTTT. This encodes CASSRTGNTEAFF.

The chain has TRBV11-2 and TRBJ2-5; 7 nucleotides match TRBD1. The CDR3 sequence is 14 residues long. Losses at the gene ends were 5 bases for V and 3 bases for J; bases not matched to a gene: 6. The germline V gene has CDR1 SGHAT and CDR2 FQNNGV. The CDR3 spells CASSPGQLKETQYF. In nucleotides, the CDR3 is TGTGCCAGCAGCCCGGGACAGTTAAAAGAGACCCAGTACTTC.

This clone has only one observation. The V and J genes are TRBV2 and TRBJ1-2; D gene unclear. The CDR3 totals 14 residues. V dropped 1 base and J dropped 1 base, with 7 bases sitting between them. Germline lookup yields CDR1 SNHLY and CDR2 FYNNEI. CDR3 DNA sequence: TGTGCCAGCAGTGAAGATAACAGTAACTATGGCTACACCTTC. Translating it yields CASSEDNSNYGYTF. The variable domain in full, completed from reference TRBV2 and TRBJ1-2, reads EPEVTQTPSHQVTQMGQEVILRCVPISNHLYFYWYRQILGQKVEFLVSFYNNEISEKSEIFDDQFSVERPDGSNFTLKIRSTKLEDSAMYFCASSEDNSNYGYTFGSGTRLTVV.